This T cell receptor beta chain was recovered during a study of blood T cell repertoires in COVID-19. Study summary: The United States, Italy and Spain were the sources of the acute and convalescent COVID-19 samples. PBMCs, B-cell-depleted T cells, or T cells were the source of the cDNA or gDNA that made up the material.

The CDR3 is 16 amino acids. The ends lost 7 bases at V and 5 bases at J; junction bases unmatched: 10. Germline V lookup: CDR1 SNHLY, CDR2 FYNNEI. This clone has just one count. Original data processing: Reference gene primer amplification gave estimated nucleated cell counts. Produced via immunoSEQ multiplex PCR; TCRdb's table is partial and in-frame only. V, J and clone size are those of that table, while D and trimming were read from the DNA. Among around 130,000 clones listed, around 89% were seen once. The sequence came from a man in his 70s with active or convalescent COVID-19. Specimen: peripheral blood. The chain joins TRBV2 to TRBJ2-3, with 12 positions matching TRBD2. CDR3 sequence (DNA): TGTGCCAGCACTGCAACTAGCGGGAGGAAACGAGATACGCAGTATTTT. Amino acid sequence: CASTATSGRKRDTQYF.